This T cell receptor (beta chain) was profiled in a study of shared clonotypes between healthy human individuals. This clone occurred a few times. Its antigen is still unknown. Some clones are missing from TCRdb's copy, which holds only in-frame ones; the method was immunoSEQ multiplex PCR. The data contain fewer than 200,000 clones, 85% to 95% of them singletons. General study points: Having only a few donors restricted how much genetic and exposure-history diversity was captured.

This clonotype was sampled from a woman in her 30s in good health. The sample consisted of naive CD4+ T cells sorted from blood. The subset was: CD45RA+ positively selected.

As DNA, the CDR3 is TGTGCCAGCAGCTTATCCCCGGATGGCTACACCTTC. This codes for CASSLSPDGYTF. The chain couples TRBV7-3 to TRBJ1-2; no reliable D call. Trimming shortened V by 2 bases and J by 6 bases, and 7 bases separated the two germline ends. The CDR3 is made up of 12 amino acids. CDR1 SGHTA and CDR2 FQGTGA come from the germline V gene.